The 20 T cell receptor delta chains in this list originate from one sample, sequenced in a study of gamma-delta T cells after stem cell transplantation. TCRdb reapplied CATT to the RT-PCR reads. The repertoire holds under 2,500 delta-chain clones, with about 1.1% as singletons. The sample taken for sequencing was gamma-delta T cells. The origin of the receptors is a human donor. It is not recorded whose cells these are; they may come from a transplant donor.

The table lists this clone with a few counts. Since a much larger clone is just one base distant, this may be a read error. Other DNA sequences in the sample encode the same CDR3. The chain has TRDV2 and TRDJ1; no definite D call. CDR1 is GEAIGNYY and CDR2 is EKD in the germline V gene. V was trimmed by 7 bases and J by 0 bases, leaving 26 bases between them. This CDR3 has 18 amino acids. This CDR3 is CACDPLGRAQPNTDKLIF. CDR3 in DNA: TGTGCCTGCGACCCCCTCGGGAGGGCGCAGCCTAACACCGATAAACTCATCTTT.

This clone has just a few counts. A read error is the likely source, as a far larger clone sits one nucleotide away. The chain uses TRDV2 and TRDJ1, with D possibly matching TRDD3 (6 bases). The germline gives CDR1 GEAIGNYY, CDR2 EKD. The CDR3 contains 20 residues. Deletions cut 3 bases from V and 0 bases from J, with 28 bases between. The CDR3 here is CACDALLEDTRLGYTDKLIF. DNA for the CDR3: TGTGCCTGTGACGCGCTACTGGAGGATACAAGGCTGGGGTACACCGATAAACTCATCTTT.

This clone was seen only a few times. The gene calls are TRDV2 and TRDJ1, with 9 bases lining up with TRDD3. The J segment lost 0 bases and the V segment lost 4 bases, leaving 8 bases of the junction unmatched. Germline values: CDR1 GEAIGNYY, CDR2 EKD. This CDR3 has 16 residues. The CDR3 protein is CACDGLGDSYTDKLIF. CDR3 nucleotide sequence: TGTGCCTGTGATGGTCTGGGGGATTCGTACACCGATAAACTCATCTTT.

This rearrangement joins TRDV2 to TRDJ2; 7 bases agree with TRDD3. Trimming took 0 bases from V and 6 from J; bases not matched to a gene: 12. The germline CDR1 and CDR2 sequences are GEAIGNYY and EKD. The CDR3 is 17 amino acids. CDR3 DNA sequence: TGTGCCTGTGACACCATGAGTCTGGGGGCGACCTCAGCACAACTCTTCTTT. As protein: CACDTMSLGATSAQLFF.

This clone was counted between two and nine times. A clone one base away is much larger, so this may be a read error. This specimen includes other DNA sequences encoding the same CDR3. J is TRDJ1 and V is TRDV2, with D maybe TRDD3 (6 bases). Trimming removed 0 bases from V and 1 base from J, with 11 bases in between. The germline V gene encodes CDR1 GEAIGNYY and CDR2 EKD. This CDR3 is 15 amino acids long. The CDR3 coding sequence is TGTGCCTGTGACACCGTCGGGGGGACCACCGATAAACTCATCTTT. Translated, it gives CACDTVGGTTDKLIF.

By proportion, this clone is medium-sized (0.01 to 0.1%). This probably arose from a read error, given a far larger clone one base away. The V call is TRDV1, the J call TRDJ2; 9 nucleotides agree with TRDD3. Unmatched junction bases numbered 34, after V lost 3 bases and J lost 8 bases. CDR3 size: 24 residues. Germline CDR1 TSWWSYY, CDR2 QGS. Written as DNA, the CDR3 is TGTGCTCTTGGGGACCCCTGCCTTCGGATGGCGGTCTGGGGGATTTGCCCGGGACGCGCACAACTCTTCTTT. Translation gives CALGDPCLRMAVWGICPGRAQLFF.

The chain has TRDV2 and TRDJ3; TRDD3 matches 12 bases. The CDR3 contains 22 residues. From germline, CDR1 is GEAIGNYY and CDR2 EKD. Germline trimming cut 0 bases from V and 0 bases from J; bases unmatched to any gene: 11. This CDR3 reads CACDTGNTGGYRVSWDTRQMFF. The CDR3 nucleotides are TGTGCCTGTGACACCGGAAATACTGGGGGATACCGCGTCTCCTGGGACACCCGACAGATGTTTTTC.

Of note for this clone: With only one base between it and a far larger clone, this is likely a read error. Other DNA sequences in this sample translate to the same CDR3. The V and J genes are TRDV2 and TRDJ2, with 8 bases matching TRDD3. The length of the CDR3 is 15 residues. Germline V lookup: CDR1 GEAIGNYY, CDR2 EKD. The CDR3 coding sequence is TGTGCATGTGACACCGTGGGGGATGTAACAGCACAACTCTTCTTT. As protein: CACDTVGDVTAQLFF.

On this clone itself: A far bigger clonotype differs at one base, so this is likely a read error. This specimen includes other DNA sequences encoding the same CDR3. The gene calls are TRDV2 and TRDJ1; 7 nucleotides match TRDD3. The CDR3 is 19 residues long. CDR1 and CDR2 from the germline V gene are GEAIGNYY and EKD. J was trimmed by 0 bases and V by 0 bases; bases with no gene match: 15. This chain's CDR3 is CACDTVRSGGDLDTDKLIF. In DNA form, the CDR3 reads TGTGCCTGTGACACCGTCCGGTCTGGGGGGGACCTTGACACCGATAAACTCATCTTT.

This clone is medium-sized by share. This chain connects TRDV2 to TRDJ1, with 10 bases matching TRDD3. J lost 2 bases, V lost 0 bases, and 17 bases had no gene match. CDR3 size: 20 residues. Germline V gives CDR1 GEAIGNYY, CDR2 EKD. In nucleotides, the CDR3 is TGTGCCTGTGACACCGTTTCCCCTACTGGGGGATCAGAACAAACCGATAAACTCATCTTT. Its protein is CACDTVSPTGGSEQTDKLIF.

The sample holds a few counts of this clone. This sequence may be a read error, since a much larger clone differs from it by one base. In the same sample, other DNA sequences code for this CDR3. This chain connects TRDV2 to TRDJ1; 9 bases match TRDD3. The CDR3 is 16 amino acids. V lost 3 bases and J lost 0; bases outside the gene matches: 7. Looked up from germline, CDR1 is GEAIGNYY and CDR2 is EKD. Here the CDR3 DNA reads TGTGCCTGTGACCCGCTGGGGGATCAGTACACCGATAAACTCATCTTT. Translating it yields CACDPLGDQYTDKLIF.

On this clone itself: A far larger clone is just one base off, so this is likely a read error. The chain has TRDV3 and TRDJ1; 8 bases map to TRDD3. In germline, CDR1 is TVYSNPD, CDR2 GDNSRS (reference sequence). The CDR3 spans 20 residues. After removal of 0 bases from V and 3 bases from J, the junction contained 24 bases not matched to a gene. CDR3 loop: CAFSVRDVPLRDTRSDKLIF. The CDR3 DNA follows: TGTGCCTTTAGCGTCCGAGACGTTCCCCTCCGGGATACGCGTTCCGATAAACTCATCTTT.

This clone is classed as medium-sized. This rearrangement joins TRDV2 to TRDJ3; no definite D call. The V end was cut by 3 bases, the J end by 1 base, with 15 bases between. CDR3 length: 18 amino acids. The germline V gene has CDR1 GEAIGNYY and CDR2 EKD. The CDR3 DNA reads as TGTGCCTGTGACGGGGCTAGGGTGACATCCTGGGACACCCGACAGATGTTTTTC. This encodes CACDGARVTSWDTRQMFF.

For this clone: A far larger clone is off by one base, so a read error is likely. The CDR3 protein is CACDTLGGCTDKLIF. The CDR3 nucleotides read TGTGCCTGTGACACCCTGGGGGGGTGCACCGATAAACTCATCTTT. The gene calls are TRDV2 and TRDJ1, with TRDD3 identical over 7 bases. The CDR3 is 15 amino acids. Germline V CDR1 and CDR2: GEAIGNYY, EKD. The junction had 4 bases not matched to a gene; V was cut back by 0 bases and J by 1 base.

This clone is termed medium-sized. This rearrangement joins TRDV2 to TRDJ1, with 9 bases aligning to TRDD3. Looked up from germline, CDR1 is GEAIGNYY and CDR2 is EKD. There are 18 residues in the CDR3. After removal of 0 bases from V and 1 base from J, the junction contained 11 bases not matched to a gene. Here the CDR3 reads CACDTLGTGGHATDKLIF. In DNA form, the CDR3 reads TGTGCCTGTGACACCCTAGGGACTGGGGGACATGCCACCGATAAACTCATCTTT.

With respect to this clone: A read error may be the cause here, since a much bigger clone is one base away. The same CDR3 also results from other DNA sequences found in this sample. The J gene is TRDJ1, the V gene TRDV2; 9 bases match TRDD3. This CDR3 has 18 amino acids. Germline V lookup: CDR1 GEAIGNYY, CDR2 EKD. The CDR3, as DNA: TGTGCCTGTGACACTGTAACTGGGGGACGGGAGGGCACCGATAAGCTCATCTTT. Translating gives CACDTVTGGREGTDKLIF.

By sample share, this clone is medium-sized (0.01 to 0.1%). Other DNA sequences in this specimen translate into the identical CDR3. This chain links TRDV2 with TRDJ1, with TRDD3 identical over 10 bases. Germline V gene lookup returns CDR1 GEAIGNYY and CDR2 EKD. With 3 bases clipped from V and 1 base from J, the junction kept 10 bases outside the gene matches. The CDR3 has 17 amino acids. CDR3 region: CACDSVGDTNPTDKLIF. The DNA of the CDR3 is TGTGCCTGTGACTCGGTGGGGGATACTAATCCCACCGATAAACTCATCTTT.

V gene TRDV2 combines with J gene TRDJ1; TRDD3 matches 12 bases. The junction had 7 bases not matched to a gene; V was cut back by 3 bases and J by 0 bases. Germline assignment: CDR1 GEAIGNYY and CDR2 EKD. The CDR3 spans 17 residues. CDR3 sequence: CACDPLGDTVYTDKLIF. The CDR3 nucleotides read TGTGCCTGTGACCCACTGGGGGATACCGTGTACACCGATAAACTCATCTTT.

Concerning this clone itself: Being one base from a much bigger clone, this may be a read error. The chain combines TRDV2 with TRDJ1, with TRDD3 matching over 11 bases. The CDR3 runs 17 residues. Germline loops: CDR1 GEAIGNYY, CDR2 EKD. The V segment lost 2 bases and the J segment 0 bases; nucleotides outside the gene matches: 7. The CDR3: CACDSLLGDNYTDKLIF. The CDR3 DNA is TGTGCCTGTGACAGCTTACTGGGGGATAACTACACCGATAAACTCATCTTT.

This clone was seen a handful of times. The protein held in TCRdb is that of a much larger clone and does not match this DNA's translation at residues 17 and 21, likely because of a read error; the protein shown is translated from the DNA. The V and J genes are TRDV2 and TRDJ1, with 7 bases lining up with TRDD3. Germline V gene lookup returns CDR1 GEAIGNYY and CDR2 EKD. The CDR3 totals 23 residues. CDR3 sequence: CACDTLRSSIPSTGDSDPDKPIF. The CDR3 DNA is TGTGCCTGTGACACCCTCCGGTCGTCTATCCCCAGTACTGGGGATTCAGATCCCGATAAACCCATCTTT.